The 17 T cell receptor beta chains reported below all come from one sample, sequenced in a study of beta chain features in type 1 diabetes. The authors reverse transcribed all of the isolated RNA, so sequencing captured expressed TCRB transcripts. The data were produced by immunoSEQ multiplex PCR, yet TCRdb's version contains in-frame clones alone and is incomplete. The top ten hold approximately 0.019% of the sample, which has roughly 400,000 clones, around 16% seen once. The sequencing input was naive CD4+ T cells from blood. These receptors all stem from a woman younger than 35 in good health.

The chain uses TRBV28 and TRBJ2-2, with 8 bases aligning to TRBD2. The CDR3 contains 15 residues. Trimming cost V 2 bases and J 2 bases; bases outside gene matches: 1. Germline loops: CDR1 MDHEN, CDR2 SYDVKM. The CDR3 nucleotides read TGTGCCAGCAGTTTAACTAGCGGTAACACCGGGGAGCTGTTTTTT. This gives the protein CASSLTSGNTGELFF.

This clone was observed a few times. The CDR3 here is CASSLVRSSYEQYF. The DNA of the CDR3 is TGTGCCAGCAGCTTGGTTCGCAGTTCCTACGAGCAGTACTTC. The chain has TRBV5-8 and TRBJ2-7, with D unresolved. Trimming left V 0 bases short and J 1 base short, with 8 bases between. Germline assignment: CDR1 SGHTS and CDR2 YDEGEE. The CDR3 sequence is 14 residues long.

The chain is built from TRBV15 and TRBJ2-1; 8 bases fit TRBD2. V gave up 6 bases and J gave up 3 bases; unmatched junction bases: 7. Germline V gives CDR1 LNHNV, CDR2 YYDKDF (reference sequence). CDR3 length equals 15 residues. The CDR3 DNA reads as TGTGCCACCAGGGGGGGGCTAGCGGGCTACAATGAGCAGTTCTTC. Translated: CATRGGLAGYNEQFF.

In its sample, this clone was seen a few times. This chain links TRBV10-3 with TRBJ1-5; D ambiguous. The CDR3 loop spans 12 amino acids. CDR1 and CDR2 from the germline V gene are ENHRY and SYGVKD. Trimming cost V 0 bases and J 6 bases, with 3 bases left between them. In DNA form, the CDR3 reads TGTGCCATCAGTGAGTCGCGTCAGCCCCAGCATTTT. Its translation is CAISESRQPQHF.

The J gene is TRBJ1-5, the V gene TRBV30, with 12 positions matching TRBD1. V shed 4 bases, J shed 7 bases, and the junction held 8 bases outside the gene matches. The CDR3 is 15 amino acids. Germline V gene lookup returns CDR1 GTSNPN and CDR2 SVGIG (reference sequence). CDR3 amino acids: CAWTGTGGASQPQHF. CDR3 in DNA: TGTGCCTGGACCGGGACAGGGGGCGCAAGCCAGCCCCAGCATTTT.

This clone has a handful of counts. For the CDR3, the DNA is TGCGCCAGCAGCCACTCGAGGAGGGACATTCAGTACTTC. It specifies CASSHSRRDIQYF. The chain combines TRBV4-3 with TRBJ2-4, with D perhaps TRBD2 (6 bases). Germline V CDR1 and CDR2: LGHNA, YSLEER. The germline V and J ends were trimmed by 3 bases and 8 bases, with 11 bases remaining between them. This CDR3 spans 13 amino acids.

This rearrangement joins TRBV29-1 to TRBJ1-2; maybe TRBD1 (5 bases). From germline, CDR1 is SQVTM and CDR2 ANQGSEA. The CDR3 runs to 12 residues. V was shortened by 6 bases and J by 4 bases, with 12 bases between the two germline ends. CDR3 nucleotide sequence: TGCAGCGTACAGAATACAGGCTATGGCTACACCTTC. It specifies CSVQNTGYGYTF.

There are a few counts of this clone. The chain uses TRBV6-6 and TRBJ2-2; 9 bases are shared with TRBD1. Germline trimming cut 0 bases from V and 5 bases from J; bases unmatched to any gene: 4. Germline V gene data show CDR1 as MNHNY and CDR2 as SVGAGI (reference sequence). CDR3 size: 16 residues. The CDR3 region has the DNA TGTGCCAGCAGTTACTCCGACAGGGGGAATACCGGGGAGCTGTTTTTT. This gives the protein CASSYSDRGNTGELFF.

In this sample, this clone turned up a few times. This chain links TRBV29-1 with TRBJ2-2; D unresolved. The CDR3 consists of 11 residues. The germline V gene encodes CDR1 SQVTM and CDR2 ANQGSEA. The germline V and J ends were trimmed by 7 bases and 2 bases, with 5 bases remaining between them. CDR3: CSGSNTGELFF. In DNA, the CDR3 is TGCAGCGGTAGTAACACCGGGGAGCTGTTTTTT.

This chain connects TRBV28 to TRBJ2-3, with 13 bases that match TRBD2. This CDR3 is built from 15 residues. V shed 5 bases, J shed 5 bases, and the junction held 4 bases outside the gene matches. Germline V CDR1 and CDR2: MDHEN, SYDVKM. The CDR3: CASSQLAGGGDTQYF. CDR3 DNA sequence: TGTGCCAGCAGTCAACTAGCGGGAGGGGGAGATACGCAGTATTTT.

CDR3 nucleotide sequence: TGTGCCAGTAGTGCTAGCGGGGGCTCTAGCACAGATACGCAGTATTTT. Residues: CASSASGGSSTDTQYF. The chain links TRBV19 to TRBJ2-3, with 10 bases matching TRBD2. Trimming cost V 5 bases and J 0 bases; bases outside gene matches: 5. The CDR3 runs 16 residues. From germline, CDR1 is LNHDA and CDR2 SQIVND (reference sequence).

This clone was counted a few times. The rearrangement links TRBV28 to TRBJ2-7; 10 bases are shared with TRBD2. The V gene end was trimmed by 4 bases and the J gene end by 2 bases; junction bases not matched to a gene: 8. The CDR3 consists of 16 residues. Germline CDR1 and CDR2: MDHEN and SYDVKM. The CDR3 nucleotides are TGTGCCAGCAGTTCTAGCGGGAGTGTCCTCGCCTACGAGCAGTACTTC. Protein: CASSSSGSVLAYEQYF.

This clone was picked up a small number of times. This sequence joins TRBV2 and TRBJ2-5; 7 nucleotides line up with TRBD1. Germline-derived CDR1 and CDR2 are SNHLY and FYNNEI. The CDR3 has 14 residues. V lost 3 bases, J lost 3 bases, and 4 bases stayed unmatched. Here the CDR3 DNA reads TGTGCCAGCAGTGAGTCAACAGGGGAAGAGACCCAGTACTTC. This codes for CASSESTGEETQYF.

This clone was counted only a few times. The chain combines TRBV5-1 with TRBJ2-5, with D tentatively TRBD2 (5 bases). The CDR3 extends over 13 amino acids. CDR1 and CDR2 from the germline V gene are SGHRS and YFSETQ. V was pared by 0 bases and J by 4 bases, with 7 bases between. The CDR3 protein is CASSLGLRETQYF. As DNA, the CDR3 is TGCGCCAGCAGCTTGGGACTAAGAGAGACCCAGTACTTC.

J is TRBJ2-6 and V is TRBV7-3; D is uncertain. Trimming stripped 7 bases from V and 1 base from J, with 5 bases between. The length of the CDR3 is 13 residues. CDR1 is SGHTA, CDR2 FQGTGA, per germline. This chain's CDR3 is CASTRSGANVLTF. The CDR3 nucleotides read TGTGCCAGCACCAGATCTGGGGCCAACGTCCTGACTTTC.

The chain joins TRBV5-4 to TRBJ1-1; D possibly corresponds to TRBD1 (5 bases). This CDR3 spans 14 amino acids. The V end lost 4 bases, the J end lost 3 bases, and 13 bases lay between the germline ends. Per germline, CDR1 SGHNT and CDR2 YYREEE (reference sequence). In DNA form, the CDR3 reads TGTGCCAGCAGCCCCTCGGCCAGGGACACTGAAGCTTTCTTT. This codes for CASSPSARDTEAFF. The full variable domain, in which reference TRBV5-4 and TRBJ1-1 provide the parts outside the CDR3, is ETGVTQSPTHLIKTRGQQVTLRCSSQSGHNTVSWYQQALGQGPQFIFQYYREEENGRGNFPPRFSGLQFPNYSSELNVNALELDDSALYLCASSPSARDTEAFFGQGTRLTVV.

In this sample, this clone turned up a few times. This chain uses TRBV29-1 with TRBJ2-3; D is possibly TRBD1 (5 bases). Trimming left V 6 bases short and J 4 bases short, with 20 bases between. Germline V gives CDR1 SQVTM, CDR2 ANQGSEA. The CDR3 consists of 15 residues. The CDR3 loop reads CSVTAVAGLSDTQYF. The CDR3 DNA follows: TGCAGCGTCACCGCCGTGGCAGGGTTGTCAGATACGCAGTATTTT.